This TCR beta chain was sequenced during a study of cytomegalovirus exposure and HLA in healthy donors (dated by TCRdb to about 2017). About the study as a whole: In an earlier analysis of some 550 of the donors, 276 Gb of sequence data and 100 million or so unique TCR beta sequences from about 179 million T cells were reported. The study aimed to test whether signatures of past pathogen exposure could be identified by cataloging public T cell receptors. An early release that covered about 600 HLA-typed donors contained about 300 gigabases of sequencing data and 80 million or so unique TCR sequences. A later analysis re-analyzed previously published TCR beta repertoires from 666 donors and added high-resolution HLA genotyping to study TCR occurrence patterns. Among the roughly 370 genotyped donors, around 79% belonged to the genetic ancestry cluster associated with self-reported Caucasian donors. Donor age, sex, ethnicity and CMV serostatus were collected together with the repertoire data. Four to six DR-DQ haplotypes were handled as single units for association and clustering because linkage in the cohort was strong. In an earlier analysis of 587 of the donors, high-throughput TCR beta sequencing was used to judge whether each TCR beta V gene segment behaved as functional or pseudogenic. The study profiled the T cell repertoires of 666 subjects by immunosequencing and related them to cytomegalovirus serostatus. Typing coverage differed by locus: A, B, C, DRB1 and DQB1 were typed in roughly 620-630 donors, DQA1 in 522, DPA1 in over 600, and DPB1 in about 450. All discovery cohort repertoires had been generated on a single sequencing platform. In a later genetic analysis, genome-wide SNP genotypes for about three fifths of the 666 donors were used, and that subset was treated as a discovery cohort. In the later analysis, no new phenotypic data were used to find candidate immune exposures; instead, reliance was placed on TCR beta sequences and their occurrence across donors. To predict cytomegalovirus infection status, the study brought together high-throughput TCR immunosequencing, statistical association of individual TCRs with disease status, and machine learning. Across approximately 420 genotyped donors of the cohort, an average of about 250,000 unique TCR beta nucleotide sequences per donor were sequenced, and roughly 17% of those sequences were non-productive. Besides the first cohort of about 730 subjects, a separate validation cohort made up of roughly 120 different subjects was used. Both class I and class II loci were covered by HLA typing, at four-digit resolution. Overall study outcomes, separate from this receptor: In an earlier analysis of 587 of the donors, most TCR beta V segments appeared in productive rearrangements about 87% or about 30% of the time, broadly matching IMGT annotations. For the cohort, immune exposure information was limited to CMV serostatus. A later analysis reported that several top co-occurrence clusters appeared linked to parvovirus B19, influenza, CMV and Epstein-Barr virus. Seventeen rarely observed V segments, including chromosome 9 orphons, were excluded from the earlier analysis of approximately 500 of the donors because counts were too low. Because HLA typing was missing for some donors at each locus, association tests included only the typed subset. The 87-base-pair reads could not distinguish some IMGT-functional V segments, including TRBV6-2 and TRBV6-3, so those segments were excluded. Assigning TCR associations to individual alleles was difficult when HLA alleles, especially DR and DQ, strongly co-occurred. This cohort had only TCR beta chains sequenced, and the lack of alpha or paired-chain data limited which features could be detected. In a later analysis, HLA-associated TCR beta chains were found to be more clonally expanded and to have lower generation probabilities than equally common non-associated chains. A later genetic analysis associated a missense DCLRE1C variant with V-gene and J-gene trimming of TCR beta chains, and an independent cohort replicated the association. A further reported finding was that TCR beta sequences accurately predicted the HLA-A and HLA-B alleles for most subjects in the first cohort. Linkage disequilibrium might explain the correlated functional status among segregating V segments, but an unknown experimental factor could not be ruled out. While some public TCRs were present in many individuals, most TCR sequences turned up only very rarely across donors. The authors suggested that the approach could potentially be generalized to other disease states and immunological phenotypes. The presence/absence analyses assumed that sequencing depth was roughly uniform across donors, and that assumption may not be true. In the study, around 160 TCR beta chains were listed as associated with cytomegalovirus. Specific HLA alleles were associated with 16,951 TCR beta sequences at a false discovery rate of 0.05 in a later analysis. The sequencing pipeline was judged likely to have produced a cluster of highly shared sequence variants as a technical artifact. A later analysis found that TCR association rates varied across HLA loci, with DRB1 alleles showing the most associated TCRs and HLA-C alleles the fewest. In a later genetic analysis, fewer N-insertions in productive TCRs were reported among donors in an Asian-associated ancestry cluster than the roughly 700-donor mean. In both the original and validation cohorts, the classifier was reported to diagnose cytomegalovirus status with high specificity and sensitivity. A later analysis found that most CMV-associated TCR beta chains appeared HLA-restricted, with HLA associations seemingly driven largely by CMV exposure. A few of the identified cytomegalovirus-associated TCR beta chains were confirmed in vitro to be specific for cytomegalovirus antigens.

The cohort consisted of 600 to 700 healthy bone marrow donors. At the time of sampling, every cohort member was nominally healthy, though immune exposures that went unrecorded were likely present. The donor tested CMV seronegative and was one of the 352 seronegative cohort members. Every donor gave a peripheral blood sample, and the peripheral blood mononuclear cells from that sample were used for TCR beta sequencing. The Qiagen DNeasy Blood Extraction Kit was used to extract genomic DNA from the blood cell samples. V and J lose 0 bases and 0 bases, and a span of 12 bases separates them. From the cysteine through the phenylalanine, the CDR3 covers 16 amino acids. Just the 48-base CDR3 DNA is kept, in frame starting at base 1. Taken from the germline V gene, the CDR1 and CDR2 loops are SGHRS and YFSETQ. Preparation of the library involved the immunoSEQ multiplex PCR assay. For the multiplex PCR, a mixture combining 60 forward primers for TCR Vbeta segments and 13 reverse primers for TCR Jbeta segments was used. The CDR3 region of rearranged TCR beta genes was amplified from genomic DNA with a multiplex PCR assay. On the Illumina HiSeq System, the amplified TCR beta libraries were sequenced as 87-base-pair reads. On the study's bioinformatics: A later analysis tallied tens of millions of unique TCR beta chains across the roughly 610 repertoires, and around 10 million of those chains were shared by two or more donors. Raw reads were error-corrected and collapsed into unique sequences with a nearest-neighbor algorithm that merged closely related sequences to remove PCR and sequencing errors. To assign V, D and J gene segments, CDR3 sequences were aligned to IMGT reference sequences. For a sequence to be retained, at least a six-nucleotide match to both a V gene segment and a J gene segment was required. Rearrangements were classified as productive when the CDR3 lacked stop codons and remained in frame with V and J, and all other rearrangements were classified as non-productive. CDR3 was defined according to IMGT convention as the region running from the second conserved V-encoded cysteine to the conserved J-encoded phenylalanine. In an earlier analysis of more than 550 of the donors, sequences lacking an unambiguous match to a single V gene segment were excluded. An earlier analysis of 587 of the donors classified V segments as functional when productive rearrangements were above 56.7% and as segregating when the standard deviation between donors was above 5%. A statistical classification framework was built for diagnosing cytomegalovirus status from the catalog of TCR beta chain sequences. A later analysis assigned V and J genes by comparing TCR nucleotide sequences with IMGT/GENE-DB human TR gene sequences. A later analysis assigned CDR3 sequences and most-parsimonious VDJ recombination scenarios with the TCRdist pipeline. In a later analysis, each TCR beta chain was defined by its CDR3 amino acid sequence together with its V-gene family, and reads without a unique V-gene family were excluded. In a later analysis, several hundred highly shared, low-generation-probability nucleotide sequences were removed to address suspected cross-contamination and a sequencing artifact. For each public chain, a later analysis derived a clonal expansion index from normalized ranks of inferred template counts within each repertoire. A later analysis computed generation probabilities with a VDJ recombination model fitted to out-of-frame rearrangements, and checked the results against IGoR. In a later analysis, TCR-TCR, TCR-HLA and TCR-CMV co-occurrence was scored with hypergeometric tests, and a repertoire-size bias correction was applied to TCR pairs. False discovery rates were estimated in a later analysis by permuting HLA or CMV assignments 20 times. In a later analysis, co-occurring TCRs were grouped using DBSCAN, and TCRdist sequence similarity was added for clustering within HLA-allele-positive subsets. Repertoires with fewer than 30,000 or more than 120,000 public chains, plus five repertoires with anomalous nucleotide sharing, were excluded from co-occurrence clustering. TCRdb mirrors the immuneACCESS table, restricted to in-frame sequences. Some clones are absent from its copies; in checked studies, under half trace to an unresolved V gene, and the reason for the others is unknown. V and J calls and clone size come straight from that table; D and trimming were deduced from the DNA. In all, the sample holds about 180,000 clones, and around 80% of those were seen once. Of the sample, 5.7% is held by the ten largest clones.

Points on this clone: Its cognate antigen has yet to be identified. The sample holds no much larger clone one base away, and base qualities are not on file.

Sequencing was performed on PBMCs. This chain joins TRBV5-1 to TRBJ1-1, with no D gene named confidently. This receptor was taken from a middle-aged man in good health and CMV-seronegative. For the CDR3, the sequence is CASSLASSGMNTEAFF. The DNA is as follows: TGCGCCAGCAGCTTGGCCAGTTCCGGGATGAACACTGAAGCTTTCTTT. Joined to the reference TRBV5-1 and TRBJ1-1 proteins, this CDR3 gives the full variable domain: KAGVTQTPRYLIKTRGQQVTLSCSPISGHRSVSWYQQTPGQGLQFLFEYFSETQRNKGNFPGRFSGRQFSNSRSEMNVSTLELGDSALYLCASSLASSGMNTEAFFGQGTRLTVV.